The 2 T cell receptor beta chains given below trace back to one sample, sequenced in a study of blood T cell repertoires in COVID-19 (TCRdb year 2020). Library creation used the immunoSEQ multiplex PCR assay. Held by TCRdb, this immuneACCESS table contains in-frame sequences only and omits some clones. Under half of the omission traces to an unresolved V gene where checked; the cause of the rest is unknown. The sample table records some 93,000 clones; around nine tenths of these occur just once. The ten largest make up roughly 7.2% of the sample. Sequencing input: peripheral blood. Receptors originate from a man aged 55 to 70 with acute or convalescent COVID-19.

The CDR3 DNA reads TGCGCCAGCAGCCAACCAAGTGGGAGGGGGAGAGATACGCAGTATTTT. Protein: CASSQPSGRGRDTQYF. This chain connects TRBV4-1 to TRBJ2-3, with D perhaps TRBD2 (7 bases). Trimming stripped 2 bases from V and 5 bases from J, with 17 bases between. In germline, CDR1 is MGHRA, CDR2 YSYEKL. The CDR3 runs to 16 residues.

The genes are TRBV28 and TRBJ2-2, with D unclear. Trimming removed 6 bases from V and 2 bases from J, with 4 bases in between. The germline gives CDR1 MDHEN, CDR2 SYDVKM. This CDR3 region has 12 residues. CDR3 sequence (DNA): TGTGCCAGCAGCCTAAACACCGGGGAGCTGTTTTTT. Translation gives CASSLNTGELFF.